This T cell receptor beta chain was sequenced in a study of blood T cell repertoires in COVID-19. CDR3 length equals 13 residues. Germline CDR1 is SGHKS and CDR2 is YYEKEE (reference sequence). Trimming at V came to 5 bases and at J to 4 bases, leaving 5 bases not matched to a gene. This clone appeared once. Assay: immunoSEQ multiplex PCR; the TCRdb copy retains only in-frame clones and omits some. The sample has roughly 250,000 clones; 75% to 95% are singletons. This chain connects TRBV5-5 to TRBJ1-2; 7 positions match TRBD1. The clonotype comes from a young woman who had recovered from COVID-19. The sample taken for sequencing was PBMCs or T cells enriched from blood (not recorded which). The CDR3 loop reads CASRKTGTYGYTF. The DNA of the CDR3 is TGTGCCAGCAGAAAGACAGGGACCTATGGCTACACCTTC.